The subject of this entry is one TCR beta chain. Many counts were recorded for this clonotype. Its binding antigen is unknown. Base-call qualities are not available, and no considerably larger clone is one nucleotide away. The data were obtained in a study of naive and memory T cell subsets (dated by TCRdb to about 2017). For the wider study: The study applied an open-source, UMI-based TCR alpha and beta sequencing pipeline to sorted naive and memory peripheral blood T cell subsets. RNA was DNase-treated and reverse transcribed with TCR constant-region primers, mostly using SuperScript III. Complete agreement was observed between the functional CMV T cell responses and the IgG serology results. Broader findings and caveats from the paper: RNA-based TCR counts may be influenced by expression changes linked to T cell activation and differentiation. Clonotypes were defined as single alpha or beta chain sequences, not paired alpha/beta receptors. The repertoire findings for the naive and memory subsets could not be validated against a ground truth, as none was available. The abundance of TCRs followed a power law with an exponent that differed between naive and memory subsets yet stayed consistent across the three individuals. Gini index rose and Shannon and inverse Simpson diversity fell from naive through CM, EM and EMRA in both CD4 and CD8 cells. Following error correction, more than 85% of naive TCR sequences occurred only once, which made naive abundance distributions much steeper than those of memory subsets.

The germline V gene specifies MGHRA as CDR1 and YSYEKL as CDR2. Germline trimming amounts to 3 bases on V and 7 bases on J, with 10 as the count of junction bases outside the gene matches. The CDR3 covers 15 residues, taking in both the cysteine and the phenylalanine. Only the CDR3 part of the read is kept: 45 bases, read in frame from the first base. From the second PCR step onward, the TCR alpha chain libraries and the TCR beta chain libraries were amplified separately. Donor CMV status was determined by IFNgamma production from CD4+ T cells after overnight stimulation of fresh PBMCs with CMV viral lysate. Using Miltenyi beads, CD4 T cells were first positively selected, and CD8 T cells were then positively selected from the CD4-negative fraction. Cells were stained for CD3, CD4, CD8, CD45RA, CD27 and a live/dead dye and were sorted on a BD Aria II into four subsets based on CD45RA and CD27. A few healthy volunteers provided blood, and the blood of each volunteer was split into CD4 and CD8 T cells and then into four differentiation subsets. Approximately 130 ml of peripheral blood was drawn per donor, and PBMC were isolated by Ficoll-Paque PLUS density-gradient centrifugation. Sorted cells were lysed in RLT buffer, and RNA was extracted with a Qiagen RNeasy kit and stored at -80°C.

Receptor libraries were prepared by UMI-ligation and nested PCR. The beta constant-region primer was an equimolar mix of two oligonucleotides covering both TRBC1 and TRBC2. A single-stranded oligonucleotide bearing the SP2 primer plus a 12-nucleotide UMI was ligated onto the 3' end of the cDNA by T4 RNA ligase 1. The ligated cDNA went through four rounds of PCR with nested alpha and beta constant-region primers together with the SP2 primer. The ligation reaction was kept at 16 degrees C for about 19-25 hours. To avoid over-amplification, PCR2 was usually performed as a SYBR Green qPCR and halted once a predetermined threshold was reached. All purifications after the first were performed with Agencourt AMPure XP magnetic beads. Library quantification was done by Qubit, followed by a TapeStation check on which the main peak was expected at around 650 bp. Pooled libraries were sequenced on an Illumina MiSeq with v2 2x251 paired-end kits, typically giving roughly 0.9-2.2 million reads per sample. Each sample's library went into the pool at around 4 nM, and 5-7% PhiX was added to help with cluster recognition. The study's own analysis went as follows. V and J genes were assigned to Demultiplexor-processed FASTQ reads by Decombinator through tag matching, with a single base-pair mismatch being allowed. UMIs were used by Collapsinator to correct both sequencing errors and frequency errors arising from PCR heterogeneity. CDR3Translator translated TCRs and extracted CDR3s from the conserved cysteine to the FGXG phenylalanine, flagging non-productive sequences. Repertoires were subsampled to equal numbers of UMI-defined TCRs before Gini, Shannon entropy and inverse Simpson indices were calculated. Clonotype abundance distributions were fitted to a power law by maximum likelihood within the linear range. Similar UMI counts, unique TCR numbers and clonal distributions were obtained with the pipeline and with MIGEC on one naive CD8 sample. A set of several thousand CMV-associated CDR3 sequences, compiled from VDJdb and a published dataset, was used to search the repertoires. Using fastp at Q25 and MiXCR, TCRdb reprocessed the public reads and kept productive beta chains. Entries that share a CDR3 protein sequence are merged under the most common genes and DNA. In this record, the V and J calls reflect TCRdb's handling and not the investigators' own analysis. The sample table contains some 85,000 distinct CDR3 sequences; only one count was recorded for 10% to 15% of them. The ten largest clones capture about 0.93% of the sample.

This receptor was obtained from a human donor in good health. The chain is encoded by TRBV4-1 joined to TRBJ2-5, and 8 bases in between align with TRBD1. The specimen was central memory CD4+ T cells from blood. The sample's cell subset or site label is to be understood as: central memory, CD45RA- CD27+. CDR3 region: CASSQLFGQGGTQYF. The base sequence is TGCGCCAGCAGCCAGTTATTCGGACAGGGAGGGACCCAGTACTTC.